These T cell receptor beta chains were read from a single sample in a study of T cell responses to AZD1222 COVID-19 vaccine. Data came from immunoSEQ multiplex PCR; TCRdb stores just in-frame clones and leaves some out. The table shows fewer than 120,000 clones, with about 94% occurring only once. The source material was peripheral blood, sampled 28 days after the second AZD1222 dose. These receptors were collected from an adult who received the AZD1222 COVID-19 vaccine. The CDR3 runs from the conserved cysteine through the conserved F or W. The order of the fields is clone size, D gene, V gene, J gene, CDR3 DNA, CDR3 protein. A D gene is named only where the DNA matches it firmly. Size values are once, few and many counts, or a class for expanded clones, and some rows have none.

-	-	TRBV5-4	TRBJ1-2	TGTGCCAGCAGCTTATACCCCACTGGGGCTCCTGGCGTCTACACCTTC	CASSLYPTGAPGVYTF
-	-	TRBV15	TRBJ1-1	TGTGCCACCAGCAGAAACACTGAAGCTTTCTTT	CATSRNTEAFF
-	-	TRBV12-3/TRBV12-4	TRBJ1-3	TGTGCCAGCAGTCTGGGGGAAAACACCATATATTTT	CASSLGENTIYF
-	-	TRBV25-1	TRBJ1-3	TGTGCCAGCAGTAGTTCCGAGATCATCTCTGGAAACACCATATATTTT	CASSSSEIISGNTIYF
-	-	TRBV20-1	TRBJ2-7	TGCAGTGCTTTGGACAACTACGAGCAGTACTTC	CSALDNYEQYF
-	-	TRBV6-5	TRBJ2-2	TGTGCCAGCAGTTACTATCGCCAGGGTAAAGCCGGGGAGCTGTTTTTT	CASSYYRQGKAGELFF
-	-	TRBV7-8	TRBJ1-1	TGTGCCAGCAGCCCCGAGGGGGGGGCTTTCTTT	CASSPEGGAFF
-	-	TRBV9	TRBJ2-5	TGTGCCAGCAGCGCTAAGGACGGTGGGACCCAGTACTTC	CASSAKDGGTQYF
-	-	TRBV13	TRBJ1-1	TGTGCCAGCTCCAGGGTAATGATGATGAACACTGAAGCTTTCTTT	CASSRVMMMNTEAFF
once	-	TRBV2	TRBJ1-2	TGTGCCAGCAGTGAGGAGACAGGATGGGGCTACACCTTC	CASSEETGWGYTF
-	-	TRBV18	TRBJ1-5	TGTGCCAGCTCGCACACAGCCACCGATCAGCCCCAGCATTTT	CASSHTATDQPQHF
-	TRBD1	TRBV27	TRBJ1-6	TGTGCCAGCAGTTTCCGGCAGGGGGTCGACTCACCCCTCCACTTT	CASSFRQGVDSPLHF
-	-	TRBV7-2	TRBJ2-7	TGTGCCAGCAGCCCCACCCCGGGGCCAACCTACGAGCAGTACTTC	CASSPTPGPTYEQYF
-	-	TRBV18	TRBJ1-6	TGTGCCAGCTCCTTCCAGGACGTAAATTCACCCCTCCACTTT	CASSFQDVNSPLHF
-	-	TRBV7-9	TRBJ2-3	TGTGCCAGCAGCCATGGGACTTCTAGCACAGATACGCAGTATTTT	CASSHGTSSTDTQYF
-	-	TRBV12-3/TRBV12-4	TRBJ1-5	TGTGCCAGCAGTTCCCCGCCAAGTCAGCCCCAGCATTTT	CASSSPPSQPQHF
-	TRBD1	TRBV19	TRBJ1-2	TGTGCCAGTAGTATCCCAGGACAGGGGGAAGCCTATGGCTACACCTTC	CASSIPGQGEAYGYTF
-	-	TRBV6-1	TRBJ1-2	TGTGCCAGCAGTGAAGGGCCCAGCAACTATGGCTACACCTTC	CASSEGPSNYGYTF
-	-	TRBV18	TRBJ2-2	TGTGCCAGCTCACCGAACTCAGCAACCGGGGAGCTGTTTTTT	CASSPNSATGELFF
-	-	TRBV5-1	TRBJ1-1	TGCGCCAGCAGCTTGTACCCCGGGTATGGGAACACTGAAGCTTTCTTT	CASSLYPGYGNTEAFF
once	-	TRBV10-1	TRBJ1-5	TGCGCCAGCAGTACAGGCCCCGGGACATTGGGTTTTGAACCCCAGCATTTT	CASSTGPGTLGFEPQHF
once	TRBD2	TRBV6-5	TRBJ2-7	TGTGCCACCGCTAGCGGGAGGACCCACGAGCAGTACTTC	CATASGRTHEQYF
-	TRBD1	TRBV4-1	TRBJ1-4	TGCGCCAGCAGCCAGCACAGGGGGCTCGGGGAAAAACTGTTTTTT	CASSQHRGLGEKLFF
once	-	TRBV11-2	TRBJ1-1	TGTGCCAGCAGCTTAATGGGGAACACTGAAGCTTTCTTT	CASSLMGNTEAFF
-	-	TRBV6-5	TRBJ1-3	TGTGCCAGCAGTTACTCGAAGAGGGGGTCAGGAAACACCATATATTTT	CASSYSKRGSGNTIYF
once	TRBD1	TRBV5-4	TRBJ1-1	TGTGCCAGCGGACTGGGGACAGGGGGGTTCATGAACACTGAAGCTTTCTTT	CASGLGTGGFMNTEAFF
-	-	TRBV6-5	TRBJ1-1	TGTGCCAGCAGTTACGATCCGGGGCATATGAACACTGAAGCTTTCTTT	CASSYDPGHMNTEAFF
-	-	TRBV5-4	TRBJ1-4	TGTGCCAGCAGCCTTGCCAACGGGTTTAGTAGCACTAATGAAAAACTGTTTTTT	CASSLANGFSSTNEKLFF
-	-	TRBV6-5	TRBJ2-7	TGTGCCAGCAGTTACGAGACATCCGCCTACGAGCAGTACTTC	CASSYETSAYEQYF
-	TRBD1	TRBV6-5	TRBJ1-6	TGTGCCAGCAGAAGGACAGGATATTCACCCCTCCACTTT	CASRRTGYSPLHF
-	-	TRBV18	TRBJ1-1	TGTGCCAGCCGGCCCGAGGGGCCCACTGAAGCTTTCTTT	CASRPEGPTEAFF
-	-	TRBV27	TRBJ1-5	TGTGCCAGCAGTTTATCAAGGCAGGGCAATCAGCCCCAGCATTTT	CASSLSRQGNQPQHF
-	-	TRBV18	TRBJ2-7	TGTGCCAGCTCACATACCGTCGGACGGGACACGGGGGAGCAGTACTTC	CASSHTVGRDTGEQYF
-	-	TRBV7-9	TRBJ1-2	TGTGCCAGCAGCCTCGGAAACTATGGCTACACCTTC	CASSLGNYGYTF
once	-	TRBV5-1	TRBJ2-7	TGCGCCAGCAGCTTGAACTCTAGACCCTACGAGCAGTACTTC	CASSLNSRPYEQYF
-	-	TRBV5-8	TRBJ1-5	TGTGCCAGCAGCTTGGTAGGCTTCTTGGGGGATAGCAATCAGCCCCAGCATTTT	CASSLVGFLGDSNQPQHF
-	-	TRBV27	TRBJ1-2	TGTGCCAGCAGTTCGACGGACAGCCGGGCCGTATATGGCTACACCTTC	CASSSTDSRAVYGYTF
-	-	TRBV9	TRBJ1-1	TGTGCCAGCAGCGAAGGGATTCACACTGAAGCTTTCTTT	CASSEGIHTEAFF
-	-	TRBV5-4	TRBJ2-5	TGTGCCAGCAGCGCCGGGGGAGTTCGGGAGACCCAGTACTTC	CASSAGGVRETQYF
few	-	TRBV6-1	TRBJ2-1	TGTGCCAGCAGTGAAATGGCGGGGCTGAACAATGAGCAGTTCTTC	CASSEMAGLNNEQFF
-	-	TRBV19	TRBJ1-2	TGTGCCAGTAGGTTGGGTGAGGGATTCCGTGGCTACACCTTC	CASRLGEGFRGYTF
-	-	TRBV7-9	TRBJ1-2	TGTGCCAGCAGCCCGCGACAGTCTAAGAACTATGGCTACACCTTC	CASSPRQSKNYGYTF
-	-	TRBV29-1	TRBJ1-1	TGCAGCGCCCGCCTCAGAGGGGGCACTGAAGCTTTCTTT	CSARLRGGTEAFF
-	-	TRBV27	TRBJ2-5	TGTGCCAGCAGTTTCCTAGACCAAGAGACCCAGTACTTC	CASSFLDQETQYF
-	TRBD1	TRBV2	TRBJ2-5	TGTGCCAGCAGTGTCGACAGGGAAGAGACCCAGTACTTC	CASSVDREETQYF
-	TRBD1	TRBV16	TRBJ2-1	TGTGCCAGCAGCCTCGGACAGGGTTACAATGAGCAGTTCTTC	CASSLGQGYNEQFF
-	-	TRBV19	TRBJ2-3	TGTGCCAGCCTGGGAGATACGCAGTATTTT	CASLGDTQYF
-	-	TRBV7-2	TRBJ2-5	TGTGCCAGCAGCCCCAGTAGGATGGCACTTGGGACCCAGTACTTC	CASSPSRMALGTQYF
-	TRBD1	TRBV5-1	TRBJ1-3	TGCGCCAGCAGCTGGGACAGGGTCCCTGGAAACACCATATATTTT	CASSWDRVPGNTIYF
-	-	TRBV30	TRBJ1-2	TGTGCCTGGAGTGTAACCTGGCGGTCCGCTTATGACTACACCTTC	CAWSVTWRSAYDYTF